This T cell receptor (beta chain) originates from a study of T cell repertoires in cytomegalovirus infection. Study-level information: From public TCR beta signatures came an indication of both CMV infection and matching HLA type.

Germline V lookup: CDR1 MNHNS, CDR2 SASEGT. Trimming took 5 bases from V and 8 from J, leaving 7 bases between them. There are 11 residues in the CDR3. TCRdb reanalysed the reads using MiXCR and keeps one entry per CDR3 protein. This sample has a few hundred thousand distinct CDR3 sequences, with over 15% found just once. Study-level results: It was HLA-C-restricted CMV-specific TCR beta clonotypes that dominated the response ex vivo. Carriage of CMV together with the relevant HLA was identifiable through cumulative public TCR beta family frequency.

Note on this clonotype: Its specificity is not known.

The sequencing sample was made of CD8+ T cells from PBMCs. The receptor comes from a human donor in good health (CMV status not recorded). Some clones in this sample may be carry-over from other donors' samples. The V gene is TRBV6-1, the J gene TRBJ1-5; unclear D gene. This CDR3 is CASSLREPQHF. The DNA for the CDR3 is TGTGCCAGCAGTCTCCGGGAGCCCCAGCATTTT.